The rows below give T cell receptor beta chains drawn from one sample of a study of T cells in Graves' hyperthyroidism and ophthalmopathy. TCRdb reprocessed the multiplex PCR reads with MiXCR, giving one entry per CDR3 protein. The data show around 290,000 distinct CDR3 sequences, over 15% seen once. Sample: blood. Source of these receptors: a woman aged 55-70 years with Graves' ophthalmopathy. The CDR3 runs from the conserved cysteine through the conserved F or W. A D gene is named only where the DNA matches it firmly. Size is stated for part of the rows, as once, few or many counts, or as a class when the clone is expanded.

cdr3_length	clone_size	v_call	d_call	j_call	cdr3_nt	cdr3_aa
13	few	TRBV25-1	.	TRBJ1-2	TGTGCCAGCACATACGGAGCATCCTATGGCTACACCTTC	CASTYGASYGYTF
13	many	TRBV12-3/TRBV12-4	.	TRBJ2-1	TGTGCCAGCAGTTATCGGGACTCCGCGGAGCAGTTCTTC	CASSYRDSAEQFF
14	.	TRBV27	.	TRBJ1-2	TGTGCCGGCAGTTCAATTGGGACGGATGACGGCTACACCTTC	CAGSSIGTDDGYTF
13	many	TRBV7-2	TRBD1	TRBJ2-1	TGTGCCAGCAGCCCACAGGGGTACAATGAGCAGTTCTTC	CASSPQGYNEQFF
16	many	TRBV5-1	.	TRBJ2-1	TGCGCCAGCAGTCCTATCGGGGTAGCGGAGCCCCATGAGCAGTTCTTC	CASSPIGVAEPHEQFF
13	many	TRBV5-1	TRBD1	TRBJ2-3	TGCGCCACCAACAGGGGTGGCACAGATACGCAGTATTTT	CATNRGGTDTQYF
14	many	TRBV12-3/TRBV12-4	TRBD1	TRBJ1-2	TGTGCCAGCAGTCTGAGACAGGGGGACTATGGCTACACCTTC	CASSLRQGDYGYTF
15	.	TRBV18	TRBD1	TRBJ2-3	TGTGCCAGCTCACCGACAGGGGGCACCACAGATACGCAGTATTTT	CASSPTGGTTDTQYF
14	few	TRBV20-1	.	TRBJ2-6	TGCAGTGCTCCCCTAAGCTCTGGGGCCAACGTCCTGACTTTC	CSAPLSSGANVLTF
16	few	TRBV4-3	.	TRBJ2-3	TGCGCCAGCAGCCAAGATCGACGGGGGAGCACAGATACGCAGTATTTT	CASSQDRRGSTDTQYF
16	.	TRBV2	TRBD2	TRBJ2-3	TGTGCCAGCAGTGAACCGAGGGAGGGCGGCACAGATACGCAGTATTTT	CASSEPREGGTDTQYF
15	.	TRBV28	.	TRBJ1-1	TGTGCCAGCAGTTTATCCCAGGAGGGTGATGCTGAAGCTTTCTTT	CASSLSQEGDAEAFF
13	.	TRBV18	.	TRBJ1-1	TGTGCCAGCTCACCAATTAAAGAAGGGGAAGCTTTCTTT	CASSPIKEGEAFF
15	many	TRBV18	.	TRBJ1-1	TGTGCCAGCTCACCACAAGGAAGTCTGAACACTGAAGCTTTCTTT	CASSPQGSLNTEAFF
13	once	TRBV5-1	TRBD1	TRBJ2-7	TGCGCCAGCAGCGTATCGACAGGGGGACGGCAGTACTTC	CASSVSTGGRQYF
16	many	TRBV12-3/TRBV12-4	.	TRBJ2-1	TGTGCCAGCAGTCCACCTGAGGCAGGGTCCTACAATGAGCAGTTCTTC	CASSPPEAGSYNEQFF